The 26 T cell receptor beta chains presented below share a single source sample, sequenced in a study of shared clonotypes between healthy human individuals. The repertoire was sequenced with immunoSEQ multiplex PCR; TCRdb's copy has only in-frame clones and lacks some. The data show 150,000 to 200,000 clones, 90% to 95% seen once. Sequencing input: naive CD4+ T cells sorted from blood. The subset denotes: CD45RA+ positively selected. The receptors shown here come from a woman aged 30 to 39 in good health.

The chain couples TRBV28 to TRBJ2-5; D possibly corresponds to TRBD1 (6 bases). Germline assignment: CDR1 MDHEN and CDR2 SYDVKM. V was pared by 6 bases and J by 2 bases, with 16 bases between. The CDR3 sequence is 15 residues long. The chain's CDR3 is CASSGVQGHQETQYF. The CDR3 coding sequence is TGTGCCAGCAGCGGGGTACAGGGACATCAAGAGACCCAGTACTTC. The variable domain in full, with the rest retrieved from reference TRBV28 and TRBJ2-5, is DVKVTQSSRYLVKRTGEKVFLECVQDMDHENMFWYRQDPGLGLRLIYFSYDVKMKEKGDIPEGYSVSREKKERFSLILESASTNQTSMYLCASSGVQGHQETQYFGPGTRLLVL.

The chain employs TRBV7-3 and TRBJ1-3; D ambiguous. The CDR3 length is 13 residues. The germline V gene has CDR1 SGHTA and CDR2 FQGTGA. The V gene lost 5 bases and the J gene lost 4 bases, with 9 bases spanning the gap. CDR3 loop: CASSPPGGNTIYF. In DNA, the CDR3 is TGTGCCAGCAGCCCCCCGGGGGGAAACACCATATATTTT.

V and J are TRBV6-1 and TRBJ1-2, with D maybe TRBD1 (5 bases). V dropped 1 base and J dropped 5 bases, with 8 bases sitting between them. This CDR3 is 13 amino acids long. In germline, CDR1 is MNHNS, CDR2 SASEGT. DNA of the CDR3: TGTGCCAGCAGTGAAGTGGGACTGTATGGCTACACCTTC. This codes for CASSEVGLYGYTF.

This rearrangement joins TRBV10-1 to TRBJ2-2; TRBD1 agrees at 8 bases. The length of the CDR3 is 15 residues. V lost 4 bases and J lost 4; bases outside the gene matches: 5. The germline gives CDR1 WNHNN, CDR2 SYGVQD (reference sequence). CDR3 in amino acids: CASSGTGRPTGELFF. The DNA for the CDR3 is TGCGCCAGCAGTGGGACAGGGAGGCCCACCGGGGAGCTGTTTTTT.

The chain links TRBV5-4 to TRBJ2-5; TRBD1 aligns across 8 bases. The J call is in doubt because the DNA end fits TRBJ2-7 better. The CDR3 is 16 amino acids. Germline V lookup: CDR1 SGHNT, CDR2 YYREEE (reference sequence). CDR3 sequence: CASSLTGQGIWYEQYF. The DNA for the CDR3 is TGTGCCAGCAGCCTGACAGGACAGGGCATTTGGTACGAGCAGTACTTC.

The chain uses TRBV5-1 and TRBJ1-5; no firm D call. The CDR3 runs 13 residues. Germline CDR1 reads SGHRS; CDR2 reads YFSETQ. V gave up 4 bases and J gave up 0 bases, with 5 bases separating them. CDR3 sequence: CASSPDSNQPQHF. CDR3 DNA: TGCGCCAGCAGCCCCGATAGCAATCAGCCCCAGCATTTT.

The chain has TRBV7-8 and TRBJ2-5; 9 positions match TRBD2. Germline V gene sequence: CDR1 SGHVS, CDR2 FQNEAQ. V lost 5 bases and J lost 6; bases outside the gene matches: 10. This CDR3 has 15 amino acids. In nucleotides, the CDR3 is TGTGCCAGCAGCCAAGACAGACTAGCGGTTAAGACCCAGTACTTC. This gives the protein CASSQDRLAVKTQYF.

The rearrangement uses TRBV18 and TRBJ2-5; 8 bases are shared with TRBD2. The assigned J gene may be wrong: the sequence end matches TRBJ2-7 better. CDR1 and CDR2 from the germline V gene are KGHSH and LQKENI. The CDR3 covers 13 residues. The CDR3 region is CASSPPGGDEQYF. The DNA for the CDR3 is TGTGCCAGCTCACCTCCCGGGGGGGACGAGCAGTACTTC.

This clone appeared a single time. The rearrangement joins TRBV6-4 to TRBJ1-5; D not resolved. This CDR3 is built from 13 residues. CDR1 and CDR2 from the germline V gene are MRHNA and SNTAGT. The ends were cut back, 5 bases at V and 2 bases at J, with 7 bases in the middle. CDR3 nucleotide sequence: TGTGCCAGCAGTCCCAACGGCAATCAGCCCCAGCATTTT. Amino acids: CASSPNGNQPQHF.

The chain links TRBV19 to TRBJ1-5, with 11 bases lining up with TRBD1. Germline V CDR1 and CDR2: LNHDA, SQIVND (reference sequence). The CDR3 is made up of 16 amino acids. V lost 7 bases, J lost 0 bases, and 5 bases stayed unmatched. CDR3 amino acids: CASTPGTGGSNQPQHF. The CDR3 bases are TGTGCCAGTACGCCCGGGACAGGGGGTAGCAATCAGCCCCAGCATTTT.

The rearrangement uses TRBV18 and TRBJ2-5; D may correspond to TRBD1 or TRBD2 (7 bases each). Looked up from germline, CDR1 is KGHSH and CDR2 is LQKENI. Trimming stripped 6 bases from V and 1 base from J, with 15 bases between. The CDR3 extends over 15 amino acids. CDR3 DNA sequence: TGTGCCAGCTCGGCCCAGGGGGGGACCCAAGAGACCCAGTACTTC. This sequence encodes CASSAQGGTQETQYF.

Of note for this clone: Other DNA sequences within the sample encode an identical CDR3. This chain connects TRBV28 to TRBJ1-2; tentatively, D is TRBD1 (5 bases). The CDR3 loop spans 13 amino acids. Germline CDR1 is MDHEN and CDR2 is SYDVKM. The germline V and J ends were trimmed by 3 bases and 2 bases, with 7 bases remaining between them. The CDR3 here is CASSFTGNYGYTF. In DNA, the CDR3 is TGTGCCAGCAGTTTTACAGGCAACTATGGCTACACCTTC.

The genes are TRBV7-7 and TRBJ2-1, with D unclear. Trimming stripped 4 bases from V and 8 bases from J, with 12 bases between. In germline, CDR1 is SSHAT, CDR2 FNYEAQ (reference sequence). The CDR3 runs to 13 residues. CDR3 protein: CASSYGFFDEQFF. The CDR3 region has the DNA TGTGCCAGCAGCTATGGATTTTTCGATGAGCAGTTCTTC.

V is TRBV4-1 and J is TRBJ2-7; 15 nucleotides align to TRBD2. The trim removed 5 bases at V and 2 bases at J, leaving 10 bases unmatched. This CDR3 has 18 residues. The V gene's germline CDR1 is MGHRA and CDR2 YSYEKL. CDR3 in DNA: TGCGCCAGCAGCGAACGGGGACTAGCGGGAGGTGTCCCCTACGAGCAGTACTTC. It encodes CASSERGLAGGVPYEQYF.

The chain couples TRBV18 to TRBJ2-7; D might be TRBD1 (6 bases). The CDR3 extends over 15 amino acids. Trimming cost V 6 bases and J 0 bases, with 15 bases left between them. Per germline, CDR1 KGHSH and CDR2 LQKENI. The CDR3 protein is CASSLDSSFSYEQYF. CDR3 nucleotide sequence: TGTGCCAGCTCCTTGGACAGTTCATTCTCCTACGAGCAGTACTTC.

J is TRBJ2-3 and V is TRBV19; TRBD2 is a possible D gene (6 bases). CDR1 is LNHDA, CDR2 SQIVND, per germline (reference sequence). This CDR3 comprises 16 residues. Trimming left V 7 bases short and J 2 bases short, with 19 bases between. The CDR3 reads CASTPGVTRFTDTQYF. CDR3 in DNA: TGTGCCAGTACCCCTGGGGTGACTAGATTCACAGATACGCAGTATTTT.

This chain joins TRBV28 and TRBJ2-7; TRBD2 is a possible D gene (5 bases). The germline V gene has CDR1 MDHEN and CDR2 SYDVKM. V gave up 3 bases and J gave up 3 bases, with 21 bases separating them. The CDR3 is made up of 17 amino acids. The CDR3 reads CASSFSPWTPKSYEQYF. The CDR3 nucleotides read TGTGCCAGCAGTTTCTCTCCGTGGACTCCTAAGAGCTACGAGCAGTACTTC.

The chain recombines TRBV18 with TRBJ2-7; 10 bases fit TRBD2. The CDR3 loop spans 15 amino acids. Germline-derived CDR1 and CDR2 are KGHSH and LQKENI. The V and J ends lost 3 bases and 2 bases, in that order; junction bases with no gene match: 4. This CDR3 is CASSPGTSVAYEQYF. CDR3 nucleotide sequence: TGTGCCAGCTCACCCGGGACTAGCGTAGCCTACGAGCAGTACTTC.

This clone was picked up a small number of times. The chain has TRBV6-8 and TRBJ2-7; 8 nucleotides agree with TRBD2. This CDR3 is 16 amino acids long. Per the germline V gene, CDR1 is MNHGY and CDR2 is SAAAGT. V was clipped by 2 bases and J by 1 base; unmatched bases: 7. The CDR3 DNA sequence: TGTGCCAGCAGTTACACGAGACTAGCGAGATCCTACGAGCAGTACTTC. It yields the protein CASSYTRLARSYEQYF.

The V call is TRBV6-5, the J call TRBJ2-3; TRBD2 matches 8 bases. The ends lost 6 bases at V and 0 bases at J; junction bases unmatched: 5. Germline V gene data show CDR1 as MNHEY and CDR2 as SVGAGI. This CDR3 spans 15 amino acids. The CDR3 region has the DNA TGTGCCAGCAGGGTAGCGGGAAGCAGCACAGATACGCAGTATTTT. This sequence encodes CASRVAGSSTDTQYF.

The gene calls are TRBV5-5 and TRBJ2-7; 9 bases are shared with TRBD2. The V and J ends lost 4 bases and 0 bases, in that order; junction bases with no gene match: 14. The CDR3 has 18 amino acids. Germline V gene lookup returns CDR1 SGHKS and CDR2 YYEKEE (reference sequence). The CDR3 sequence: CASSHPPQLAGSSYEQYF. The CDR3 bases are TGTGCCAGCAGCCACCCCCCCCAACTAGCGGGTAGCTCCTACGAGCAGTACTTC. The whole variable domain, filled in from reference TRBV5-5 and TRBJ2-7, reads DAGVTQSPTHLIKTRGQQVTLRCSPISGHKSVSWYQQVLGQGPQFIFQYYEKEERGRGNFPDRFSARQFPNYSSELNVNALLLGDSALYLCASSHPPQLAGSSYEQYFGPGTRLTVT.

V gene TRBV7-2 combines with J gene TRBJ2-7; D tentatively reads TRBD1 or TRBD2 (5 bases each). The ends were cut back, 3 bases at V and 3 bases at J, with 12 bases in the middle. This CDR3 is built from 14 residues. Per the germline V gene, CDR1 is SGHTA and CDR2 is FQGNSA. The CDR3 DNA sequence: TGTGCCAGCAGCTTGGGACCGGATATCTACGAGCAGTACTTC. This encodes CASSLGPDIYEQYF.

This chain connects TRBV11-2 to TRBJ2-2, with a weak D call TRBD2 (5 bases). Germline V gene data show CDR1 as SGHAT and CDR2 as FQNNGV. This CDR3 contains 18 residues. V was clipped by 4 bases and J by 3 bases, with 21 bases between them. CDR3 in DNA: TGTGCCAGCAGCTCCTATCAGTGGCGCCGGGGTGACACCGGGGAGCTGTTTTTT. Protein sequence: CASSSYQWRRGDTGELFF.

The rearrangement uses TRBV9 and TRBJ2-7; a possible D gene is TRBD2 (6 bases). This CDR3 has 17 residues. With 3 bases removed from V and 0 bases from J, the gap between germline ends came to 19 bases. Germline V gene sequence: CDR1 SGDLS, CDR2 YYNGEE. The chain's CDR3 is CASSDPGGSGYSYEQYF. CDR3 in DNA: TGTGCCAGCAGCGACCCAGGCGGTAGCGGTTACTCCTACGAGCAGTACTTC.

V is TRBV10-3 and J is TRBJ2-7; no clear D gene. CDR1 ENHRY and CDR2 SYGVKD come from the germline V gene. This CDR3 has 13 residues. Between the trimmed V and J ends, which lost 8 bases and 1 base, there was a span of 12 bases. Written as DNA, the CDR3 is TGTGCCATCTTCTCGGATCTGTCCTACGAGCAGTACTTC. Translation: CAIFSDLSYEQYF.

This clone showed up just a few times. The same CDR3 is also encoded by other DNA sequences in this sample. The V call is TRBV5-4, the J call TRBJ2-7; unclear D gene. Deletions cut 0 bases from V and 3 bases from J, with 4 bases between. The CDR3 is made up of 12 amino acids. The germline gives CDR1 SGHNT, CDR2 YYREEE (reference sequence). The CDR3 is CASSLGRYEQYF. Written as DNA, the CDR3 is TGTGCCAGCAGCTTGGGCCGCTACGAGCAGTACTTC.